Included here is one T cell receptor (beta chain) sequence, with context. Its matching antigen is unknown. V was trimmed by 4 bases and J by 2 bases, leaving 18 bases between them. Germline V gene lookup returns CDR1 SGHTA and CDR2 FQGNSA. The CDR3 length is 16 residues. The data originate from a study of response to subunit inactivated influenza vaccine. Study-level points and caveats: Only a handful of new T cells, the authors suggested, are recruited with each seasonal influenza vaccination.

TCRdb ran MiXCR on the RT-PCR reads and lists one entry per CDR3 protein. The sample has 800,000 or so distinct CDR3 sequences; 20% to 25% are singletons. The specimen was PBMCs from blood, collected around 5 days after vaccination. This receptor was obtained from a man over 45 who received an inactivated influenza vaccine. J is TRBJ2-7 and V is TRBV7-2, with a possible D match to TRBD2 (5 bases). The CDR3 spells CASSSAGRSGTYEQYF. The CDR3 DNA reads TGTGCCAGCAGCTCAGCCGGTCGCTCGGGAACCTACGAGCAGTACTTC. The variable domain in full, completed from reference TRBV7-2 and TRBJ2-7, reads GAGVSQSPSNKVTEKGKDVELRCDPISGHTALYWYRQSLGQGLEFLIYFQGNSAPDKSGLPSDRFSAERTGGSVSTLTIQRTQQEDSAVYLCASSSAGRSGTYEQYFGPGTRLTVT.